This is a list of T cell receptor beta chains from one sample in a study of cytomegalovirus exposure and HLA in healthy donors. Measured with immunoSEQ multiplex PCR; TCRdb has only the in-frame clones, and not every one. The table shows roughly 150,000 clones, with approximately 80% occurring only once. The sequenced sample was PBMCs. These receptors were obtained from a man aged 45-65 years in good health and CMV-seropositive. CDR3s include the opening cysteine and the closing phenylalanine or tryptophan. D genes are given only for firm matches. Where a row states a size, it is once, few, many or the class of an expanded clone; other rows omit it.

CDR3nt: TGTGCCTGGAGTAAACAGGGGTTTCGGGAAAACACCATATATTTT; CDR3aa: CAWSKQGFRENTIYF; v_gene: TRBV30; j_gene: TRBJ1-3; abundance: NA; d_gene: TRBD1
CDR3nt: TGTGCCAGCAGCTTGGGTGAACAGGGTATAGTTAGCATTCAGTACTTC; CDR3aa: CASSLGEQGIVSIQYF; v_gene: TRBV11-2; j_gene: TRBJ2-4; abundance: NA; d_gene: NA
CDR3nt: TGTGCCAGCAGTTTCCCCCCCGGGTACGAGCAGTACTTC; CDR3aa: CASSFPPGYEQYF; v_gene: TRBV28; j_gene: TRBJ2-7; abundance: NA; d_gene: NA
CDR3nt: TGCGCCAGCAGCCCAACAGGAGCCTATAATTCACCCCTCCACTTT; CDR3aa: CASSPTGAYNSPLHF; v_gene: TRBV4-1; j_gene: TRBJ1-6; abundance: NA; d_gene: NA
CDR3nt: TGTGCCAGCAGCTTAGGACTTTATGAACAAGAGACCCAGTACTTC; CDR3aa: CASSLGLYEQETQYF; v_gene: TRBV7-7; j_gene: TRBJ2-5; abundance: NA; d_gene: NA
CDR3nt: TGCGCCAGCAGCCAAATACGTGGTGGGCTATACGAGCAGTACTTC; CDR3aa: CASSQIRGGLYEQYF; v_gene: TRBV5-1; j_gene: TRBJ2-7; abundance: few; d_gene: NA
CDR3nt: TGTGCCAGCAGTCTCCCGTCCGGGGGCTACGAGCAGTACTTC; CDR3aa: CASSLPSGGYEQYF; v_gene: TRBV6-1; j_gene: TRBJ2-7; abundance: medium-sized; d_gene: NA
CDR3nt: TGTGCCAGCAGCACGAAAGTACAGAGCACAGATACGCAGTATTTT; CDR3aa: CASSTKVQSTDTQYF; v_gene: TRBV28; j_gene: TRBJ2-3; abundance: NA; d_gene: NA
CDR3nt: TGTGCCAGCAGTCCGGACAGGGGGTTTATCTACGAGCAGTACTTC; CDR3aa: CASSPDRGFIYEQYF; v_gene: TRBV5-6; j_gene: TRBJ2-7; abundance: once; d_gene: TRBD1
CDR3nt: TGTGCCAGCAGCCAAGGGCACAGGGTACGGGGCACAGATACGCAGTATTTT; CDR3aa: CASSQGHRVRGTDTQYF; v_gene: TRBV5-4; j_gene: TRBJ2-3; abundance: NA; d_gene: NA
CDR3nt: TGTGCCAGCAGTTACGGGGCAGGGGTAGCTGGAAACACCATATATTTT; CDR3aa: CASSYGAGVAGNTIYF; v_gene: TRBV6-5; j_gene: TRBJ1-3; abundance: NA; d_gene: NA
CDR3nt: TGCAGCGTTGAATGGGACACATCCTCCTACAATGAGCAGTTCTTC; CDR3aa: CSVEWDTSSYNEQFF; v_gene: TRBV29-1; j_gene: TRBJ2-1; abundance: NA; d_gene: NA
CDR3nt: TGTGCCAGCAGCCCACCGGGACAGGGGGGAAACACCATATATTTT; CDR3aa: CASSPPGQGGNTIYF; v_gene: TRBV5-5; j_gene: TRBJ1-3; abundance: NA; d_gene: TRBD1
CDR3nt: TGTGCCAGCGAGCTCTCACAGGGGTTGACTGAAGCTTTCTTT; CDR3aa: CASELSQGLTEAFF; v_gene: TRBV6-1; j_gene: TRBJ1-1; abundance: NA; d_gene: TRBD1
CDR3nt: TGTGCCAGCAGCCGATCGATAACGGGGGACAATGAGCAGTTCTTC; CDR3aa: CASSRSITGDNEQFF; v_gene: TRBV11-3; j_gene: TRBJ2-1; abundance: NA; d_gene: NA
CDR3nt: TGTGCCAGCAGTTCAAGGAGAGCCTCCTACGAGCAGTACTTC; CDR3aa: CASSSRRASYEQYF; v_gene: TRBV28; j_gene: TRBJ2-7; abundance: NA; d_gene: NA
CDR3nt: TGTGCCAGCAGCTTAGGTGAGAACTACGAGCAGTACTTC; CDR3aa: CASSLGENYEQYF; v_gene: TRBV7-8; j_gene: TRBJ2-7; abundance: NA; d_gene: NA
CDR3nt: TGTGCCAGTAGTAAAGGGGGAGGCTACACCTTC; CDR3aa: CASSKGGGYTF; v_gene: TRBV19; j_gene: TRBJ1-2; abundance: NA; d_gene: NA
CDR3nt: TGCAGTGCGATAGGGGGAACTGGCTACACCTTC; CDR3aa: CSAIGGTGYTF; v_gene: TRBV20-1; j_gene: TRBJ1-2; abundance: NA; d_gene: NA
CDR3nt: TGTGCCAGCAGACCCGGGGGAGGGAATGGCTACACCTTC; CDR3aa: CASRPGGGNGYTF; v_gene: TRBV6-5; j_gene: TRBJ1-2; abundance: NA; d_gene: NA